This T cell receptor (beta chain) was sequenced for a study of T cells in Graves' hyperthyroidism and ophthalmopathy (dated by TCRdb to about 2019). Context from the whole study: Peripheral blood was collected at initial diagnosis, before any treatment. To identify distinguishing TCR V-J signatures, a discovery cohort of around 98 patients was used, comprising under 45 with Graves' ophthalmopathy and 55 to 65 with stable Graves' hyperthyroidism. Prospective prediction of ophthalmopathy was tested in an independent validation cohort of 18 to 20 hyperthyroidism patients and roughly 16 patients who later progressed to ophthalmopathy. The 100 or so discovery patients were randomly split 7:3 into training and test sets. The study also compared thyroid tissue and blood T-cell repertoires from about 6 Graves' hyperthyroidism patients. After blood sampling, hyperthyroidism patients were treated with methimazole at a starting dose of 30 mg daily, and ophthalmopathy patients were treated with high-dose intravenous methylprednisolone. According to the paper, TCR Vbeta CDR3 sequencing was carried out on over 130 peripheral blood samples, which came from approximately 41 ophthalmopathy, around 75 hyperthyroidism and approximately 17 progressor patients.

Stable Graves' hyperthyroidism was defined as the absence of progression to ophthalmopathy over 18 months of follow-up. The hyperthyroidism patients were between 18 and 65 years old and newly diagnosed, with a disease duration of less than 2 months. Exclusion was applied to patients with uncontrolled infections, other autoimmune diseases, pregnancy or lactation. Diagnoses were based on clinical symptoms, serum thyroxine and TRAb, thyroid ultrasound and orbital computed tomography. PBMCs were separated from roughly 9.6 ml of fresh peripheral blood using Ficoll-Paque density gradient centrifugation. Total RNA was extracted using Trizol reagent, and RNA quality was assessed on an Agilent 2100 Bioanalyzer. The TCR beta CDR3 regions were amplified from RNA transcripts. The TCR CDR3 was subjected to a first round of RT-PCR using the HTBI primer set and the Qiagen OneStep RT-PCR kit. Libraries were constructed in a second round of multiplex PCR, after which size selection and purification were performed. The libraries were sequenced on an Illumina HiSeq2000 using paired-end 100 bp reads. Turning to the authors' computational methods: SOAPnuke was used to process the raw data, removing reads that contained adapters or uncalled bases, had a mean Phred below 15, or lacked an exact match to the constant primer or identifier. COPE v1.2.5 was used to merge the high-quality paired reads, and each unique nucleotide sequence was defined as a clonotype. MiTCR v1.1 was used to align the clonotypes against IMGT TRBV, TRBD and TRBJ reference segments. Analysis was restricted to V-J combinations with a frequency above 0.0001, which covered 98% to 99.2% of repertoires. A TCS score was defined as the ratio between F50 (clonal expansion) and ExV (chaos), using BLOSUM62-based TCRdist between CDR3 peptides within each V-J. Welch's t-statistics and random forest reduced several hundred V-J features to about 13, which were used in a naive Bayes classifier (R e1071). The public reads were reprocessed in TCRdb via fastp at Q25 and MiXCR, keeping in-frame beta chains. Every distinct CDR3 protein forms one entry, paired with its most common genes and DNA. TCRdb, rather than the study authors, made the V and J calls. In all, the sample holds about 340,000 distinct CDR3 sequences, and around a fifth of those were seen once. The ten largest account for 50% to 65% of the sample.

Here is what the overall study found, with its caveats: Sample size was not statistically predetermined, and blinding of investigators to group allocation was not performed. Most expanded thyroid clonotypes (frequency above 0.001) were also detected in blood, a finding suggesting that blood repertoires may reflect thyroid immune responses. A 13 V-J signature model separated ophthalmopathy from stable hyperthyroidism, with roughly 88% sensitivity and 81% to 82% specificity in cross-validation and 80%/75% in testing. In validation, progression to ophthalmopathy was predicted by the model with about 70% sensitivity and roughly 76% specificity, a median of roughly six months before onset.

This clonotype was found many times. It lacks a known antigen. Nothing much larger sits one base from this clone, and base qualities are not available. The germline V end is reduced by 2 bases and the J end by 2 bases; junction bases left unmatched: 5. The CDR3 runs 15 amino acids, cysteine and phenylalanine included. Kept here is only the CDR3 DNA, which spans 45 bases and is read in frame from base 1. Via the germline V gene (reference sequence), CDR1 is LGHDT and CDR2 YNNKEL. The rearrangement combines TRBV3-1 with TRBJ2-7; a stretch of 8 junction bases matches TRBD1. Sequencing was performed on blood. This receptor was identified in a woman in her forties or fifties with Graves' hyperthyroidism. Here is the DNA: TGTGCCAGCAGCCAACCCAGACAGGGGACCTACGAGCAGTACTTC. Translated, it reads CASSQPRQGTYEQYF.